The 17 T cell receptor beta chains below were found in one sample sequenced in a study of blood T cell repertoires in COVID-19. Repertoires were generated with immunoSEQ multiplex PCR, while TCRdb's copy carries only in-frame clones and drops some. The sample shows under 140,000 clones, about 85% of them seen only once. Sample: peripheral blood. The receptors were gathered from a human donor in a cohort sampled during active COVID-19.

This clone was seen only once. The chain links TRBV19 to TRBJ2-1; 10 nucleotides agree with TRBD2. Trimming removed 6 bases from V and 4 bases from J; junction bases left unmatched: 6. The CDR3 runs 15 residues. In germline, CDR1 is LNHDA, CDR2 SQIVND (reference sequence). CDR3: CASRPASGGYNEQFF. CDR3 sequence (DNA): TGTGCCAGTAGACCAGCTAGCGGGGGTTACAATGAGCAGTTCTTC.

The chain joins TRBV4-1 to TRBJ2-7; 7 bases agree with TRBD1. This CDR3 region has 17 residues. Germline values: CDR1 MGHRA, CDR2 YSYEKL. Trimming removed 2 bases from V and 2 bases from J; junction bases left unmatched: 12. The DNA for the CDR3 is TGCGCCAGCAGCCAATATTCACCGGGACAGAGCGCCTACGAGCAGTACTTC. As protein: CASSQYSPGQSAYEQYF.

The chain links TRBV12-3 or TRBV12-4 to TRBJ2-4; 13 bases agree with TRBD2. The CDR3 sequence is 13 residues long. The V gene end was trimmed by 3 bases and the J gene end by 11 bases; junction bases not matched to a gene: 1. CDR3 in DNA: TGTGCCAGCAGTTTGGGACTAGCGGGGTTTCAGTACTTC. It codes for CASSLGLAGFQYF.

This rearrangement joins TRBV28 to TRBJ1-1; 7 bases map to TRBD1. This CDR3 contains 12 residues. Per germline, CDR1 MDHEN and CDR2 SYDVKM. J was trimmed by 11 bases and V by 6 bases; bases with no gene match: 9. The CDR3 here is CASRSGTVGAFF. CDR3 nucleotide sequence: TGTGCCAGCAGGTCCGGGACAGTGGGTGCTTTCTTT.

The chain combines TRBV9 with TRBJ2-3; 8 bases match TRBD2. CDR3 size: 15 residues. Germline values: CDR1 SGDLS, CDR2 YYNGEE. The V segment lost 5 bases and the J segment 6 bases; nucleotides outside the gene matches: 11. DNA for the CDR3: TGTGCCAGCAGTGCACTGGGACTAGTAATGGATACGCAGTATTTT. As protein: CASSALGLVMDTQYF.

The chain uses TRBV9 and TRBJ2-2; D is undetermined. V gave up 0 bases and J gave up 5 bases, with 8 bases separating them. This CDR3 contains 14 residues. Germline values: CDR1 SGDLS, CDR2 YYNGEE. Written as DNA, the CDR3 is TGTGCCAGCAGCGTAGCACTGTCTACCGGGGAGCTGTTTTTT. Its protein is CASSVALSTGELFF.

The V call is TRBV19, the J call TRBJ2-4; no clear D gene. The CDR3 is 14 residues long. V was clipped by 3 bases and J by 3 bases, with 9 bases between them. CDR1 is LNHDA, CDR2 SQIVND, per germline (reference sequence). This chain's CDR3 is CASSIPRHKNIQYF. The CDR3 DNA reads TGTGCCAGTAGTATTCCCAGGCACAAAAACATTCAGTACTTC.

This sequence joins TRBV5-1 and TRBJ2-2, with 10 bases matching TRBD2. This CDR3 is 15 amino acids long. The V gene end was trimmed by 0 bases and the J gene end by 5 bases; junction bases not matched to a gene: 1. Germline V gene data show CDR1 as SGHRS and CDR2 as YFSETQ. Here the CDR3 reads CASSLELAGTGELFF. The DNA of the CDR3 is TGCGCCAGCAGCTTGGAACTAGCGGGGACCGGGGAGCTGTTTTTT.

The gene calls are TRBV6-5 and TRBJ1-1, with 10 bases fitting TRBD1. There are 14 residues in the CDR3. CDR1 is MNHEY and CDR2 is SVGAGI in the germline V gene. The ends lost 5 bases at V and 3 bases at J; junction bases unmatched: 3. The CDR3 region has the DNA TGTGCCAGCAGTCGACAGGGGGCTTACACTGAAGCTTTCTTT. This encodes CASSRQGAYTEAFF.

The gene calls are TRBV6-1 and TRBJ2-1, with D maybe TRBD1 (5 bases). CDR3 length equals 15 residues. V lost 3 bases to trimming and J lost 7 bases, with 16 bases between them. CDR1 MNHNS and CDR2 SASEGT come from the germline V gene. This CDR3 reads CASSEGQIFGNEQFF. The DNA for the CDR3 is TGTGCCAGCAGTGAGGGGCAGATCTTTGGGAATGAGCAGTTCTTC.

V and J are TRBV7-2 and TRBJ2-1, with 14 positions matching TRBD2. CDR1 is SGHTA, CDR2 FQGNSA, per germline. With 3 bases clipped from V and 2 bases from J, the junction kept 9 bases outside the gene matches. This CDR3 contains 19 residues. The CDR3 DNA follows: TGTGCCAGCAGCTTTCATGGACTAGCGGGAGGCGGAACCTACAATGAGCAGTTCTTC. It specifies CASSFHGLAGGGTYNEQFF.

This sequence joins TRBV5-1 and TRBJ1-2; 7 bases map to TRBD1. CDR1 and CDR2 from the germline V gene are SGHRS and YFSETQ. With 7 bases clipped from V and 2 bases from J, the junction kept 8 bases outside the gene matches. The CDR3 loop spans 14 amino acids. The CDR3 sequence is CASFQTGTNYGYTF. The CDR3 DNA sequence: TGCGCCAGCTTTCAGACAGGGACAAACTATGGCTACACCTTC.

The rearrangement uses TRBV2 and TRBJ2-7, with 9 bases that match TRBD1. The CDR3 has 13 amino acids. In germline, CDR1 is SNHLY, CDR2 FYNNEI. V trimming: 6 bases; J trimming: 4 bases; junction bases outside the gene matches: 4. The CDR3 loop is CASRGTGSYEQYF. CDR3 nucleotides: TGTGCCAGCAGGGGGACAGGGAGTTACGAGCAGTACTTC.

The V call is TRBV5-6, the J call TRBJ1-2, with D perhaps matching TRBD1 (5 bases). The V gene's germline CDR1 is SGHDT and CDR2 YYEEEE. The germline V and J ends were trimmed by 1 base and 4 bases, with 11 bases remaining between them. The CDR3 covers 14 residues. CDR3 sequence reads: CASSLRGGGYGYTF. CDR3 DNA sequence: TGTGCCAGCAGCTTGAGGGGAGGCGGCTATGGCTACACCTTC.

J is TRBJ1-1 and V is TRBV5-1; 9 positions match TRBD1. The CDR3 totals 13 residues. From germline, CDR1 is SGHRS and CDR2 YFSETQ. The ends lost 1 base at V and 11 bases at J; junction bases unmatched: 6. The CDR3 DNA reads TGCGCCAGCAGCTTGCAACAGGGGGCATTTGCTTTCTTT. The encoded protein is CASSLQQGAFAFF.

V usage is TRBV5-5 and J usage is TRBJ2-7, with 8 bases that match TRBD2. Germline V gene data show CDR1 as SGHKS and CDR2 as YYEKEE (reference sequence). The CDR3 contains 17 residues. V shed 4 bases and J 9 bases; nucleotides not matched to a gene: 21. CDR3 residues: CASSPGRGGLSWRAQYF. CDR3 in DNA: TGTGCCAGCAGCCCGGGACGGGGGGGGCTTAGCTGGCGCGCGCAGTACTTC.

The CDR3 loop is CASSLRQAPPGYTF. The CDR3 region has the DNA TGCGCCAGCAGCTTGAGGCAGGCCCCACCTGGCTACACCTTC. V and J are TRBV5-1 and TRBJ1-2; D gene unclear. The V and J ends lost 1 base and 7 bases respectively, with 14 bases between them. Germline V gene data show CDR1 as SGHRS and CDR2 as YFSETQ. This CDR3 has 14 residues.